Shown below are 31 T cell receptor beta chains from a single sample sequenced in a study of T-cell reconstitution after alpha-beta-depleted transplantation in children. Library preparation (for TCRbeta) was performed with unique molecular identifiers. In TCRdb, the PCR reads were re-called with MiXCR into one record per CDR3 protein. The table records some 100,000 distinct CDR3 sequences, less than 20% of them present only once. The starting material was PBMCs, mostly from graft donor cells, obtained 180 days after TCRalphabeta/CD19-depleted stem cell transplant. These receptors were collected from a male patient between 2 and 15 years old who had a stem cell transplant for acute lymphoblastic leukemia, so the T cells may come from the graft donor.

This clonotype has only a few counts. The genes are TRBV5-1 and TRBJ1-2, with D perhaps TRBD1 (5 bases). Germline assignment: CDR1 SGHRS and CDR2 YFSETQ. The CDR3 spans 13 residues. The germline V and J ends were trimmed by 2 bases and 8 bases, with 13 bases remaining between them. In DNA, the CDR3 is TGCGCCAGCAGCTTTAATATAGAGGGGGGCTACACCTTC. It translates to CASSFNIEGGYTF.

This clonotype was counted a few times. The chain joins TRBV29-1 to TRBJ1-4; D not resolved. Germline lookup yields CDR1 SQVTM and CDR2 ANQGSEA. Trimming took off 0 bases at V and 7 bases at J, with 3 bases between the two ends. The CDR3 covers 11 residues. CDR3 DNA sequence: TGCAGCGTTGAAGATGGTGAAAAACTGTTTTTT. Translating it yields CSVEDGEKLFF. Full variable domain (outside the CDR3, taken from reference TRBV29-1 and TRBJ1-4): SAVISQKPSRDICQRGTSLTIQCQVDSQVTMMFWYRQQPGQSLTLIATANQGSEATYESGFVIDKFPISRPNLTFSTLTVSNMSPEDSSIYLCSVEDGEKLFFGSGTQLSVL.

A few counts support this clonotype. The chain employs TRBV6-2 or TRBV6-3 and TRBJ2-1; D is uncertain. This CDR3 has 13 residues. Trimming shortened V by 6 bases and J by 6 bases, and 12 bases separated the two germline ends. The germline V gene has CDR1 MNHEY and CDR2 SVGEGT. The DNA of the CDR3 is TGTGCCAGCAGCTCCAGAGGCAGCAATGAGCAGTTCTTC. Translation: CASSSRGSNEQFF.

This clonotype appeared a few times. The chain uses TRBV10-3 and TRBJ2-1, with a tentative D call TRBD1 (5 bases). Deletions cut 7 bases from V and 7 bases from J, with 14 bases between. The CDR3 consists of 13 residues. Germline loops: CDR1 ENHRY, CDR2 SYGVKD. The CDR3 region is CAIKWTTGNEQFF. CDR3 in DNA: TGTGCCATCAAATGGACAACCGGGAATGAGCAGTTCTTC.

In its sample, this clonotype was seen a few times. V usage is TRBV20-1 and J usage is TRBJ2-3, with 9 positions matching TRBD2. The CDR3 is made up of 16 amino acids. Germline values: CDR1 DFQATT, CDR2 SNEGSKA (reference sequence). Trimming removed 2 bases from V and 1 base from J; junction bases left unmatched: 7. In nucleotides, the CDR3 is TGCAGTGCTAGATTGGTTTCTAGCGGGGGCACAGATACGCAGTATTTT. Its translation: CSARLVSSGGTDTQYF.

The V and J genes are TRBV27 and TRBJ2-7; 7 nucleotides agree with TRBD1. Trimming took 3 bases from V and 3 from J; bases not matched to a gene: 5. The CDR3 loop spans 14 amino acids. Germline CDR1 MNHEY, CDR2 SMNVEV (reference sequence). The CDR3 DNA sequence: TGTGCCAGCAGTTTGGGGGCAGGGGGCTACGAGCAGTACTTC. Its translation: CASSLGAGGYEQYF.

This clonotype came up many times. The chain is built from TRBV20-1 and TRBJ1-2; TRBD1 is a possible D gene (5 bases). V was clipped by 3 bases and J by 7 bases, with 21 bases between them. The length of the CDR3 is 15 residues. Germline CDR1 reads DFQATT; CDR2 reads SNEGSKA (reference sequence). The CDR3 spells CSARDPVLGQGGYTF. In nucleotides, the CDR3 is TGCAGTGCTAGGGACCCCGTCCTCGGTCAGGGTGGCTACACCTTC.

This clonotype is judged medium-sized (0.01 to 0.1%). This chain connects TRBV7-9 to TRBJ2-3; tentative D call: TRBD1 (5 bases). V was clipped by 4 bases and J by 2 bases, with 28 bases between them. Germline-derived CDR1 and CDR2 are SEHNR and FQNEAQ (reference sequence). The CDR3 totals 20 residues. The CDR3 bases are TGTGCCAGCAGCTCCTCCGGTGGGGCCAGTGTGCAGGCGGACACAGATACGCAGTATTTT. Translation gives CASSSSGGASVQADTDTQYF.

The V call is TRBV7-9, the J call TRBJ2-1; D is perhaps TRBD2 (7 bases). V lost 1 base, J lost 9 bases, and 19 bases lay in between. The CDR3 runs to 16 residues. Per the germline V gene, CDR1 is SEHNR and CDR2 is FQNEAQ (reference sequence). CDR3 DNA: TGTGCCAGCAGCTTAGTTGGCGGGGGCCCGCCGGCTGAGCAGTTCTTC. Protein: CASSLVGGGPPAEQFF. Variable domain in full (rest from reference TRBV7-9 and TRBJ2-1): DTGVSQNPRHKITKRGQNVTFRCDPISEHNRLYWYRQTLGQGPEFLTYFQNEAQLEKSRLLSDRFSAERPKGSFSTLEIQRTEQGDSAMYLCASSLVGGGPPAEQFFGPGTRLTVL.

This clonotype was counted many times. The V gene is TRBV7-2, the J gene TRBJ2-7; D remains ambiguous. Germline V CDR1 and CDR2: SGHTA, FQGNSA. The CDR3 loop spans 14 amino acids. V lost 2 bases and J lost 0, with 8 bases in between. CDR3 bases: TGTGCCAGCAGCTTAACCCTCTACTCCTACGAGCAGTACTTC. This gives the protein CASSLTLYSYEQYF. Combining the CDR3 with reference TRBV7-2 and TRBJ2-7 gives the whole variable domain GAGVSQSPSNKVTEKGKDVELRCDPISGHTALYWYRQSLGQGLEFLIYFQGNSAPDKSGLPSDRFSAERTGGSVSTLTIQRTQQEDSAVYLCASSLTLYSYEQYFGPGTRLTVT.

This clonotype has more than one count but fewer than ten. The V call is TRBV20-1, the J call TRBJ2-1, with 9 positions matching TRBD2. CDR3 length equals 15 residues. From germline, CDR1 is DFQATT and CDR2 SNEGSKA (reference sequence). V lost 3 bases to trimming and J lost 5 bases; unmatched junction nucleotides: 8. The CDR3 nucleotides are TGCAGTGCTAGCTCGGGTAGCGGGGGACACAATGAGCAGTTCTTC. Protein sequence: CSASSGSGGHNEQFF.

This clonotype turned up a few times. This rearrangement joins TRBV12-3 or TRBV12-4 to TRBJ1-3; D not certain. V gave up 1 base and J gave up 4 bases, with 5 bases separating them. The length of the CDR3 is 13 residues. CDR3 sequence: CASSLGVGNTIYF. Written as DNA, the CDR3 is TGTGCCAGCAGTTTAGGCGTCGGAAACACCATATATTTT.

The V and J genes are TRBV3-1 and TRBJ1-3; a possible D gene is TRBD1 (5 bases). Germline CDR1 reads LGHDT; CDR2 reads YNNKEL (reference sequence). This CDR3 has 15 residues. The V gene lost 4 bases and the J gene lost 6 bases, with 16 bases spanning the gap. CDR3 amino acids: CASSLRGRRVNTIYF. The CDR3, as DNA: TGTGCCAGCAGCCTTAGGGGCCGAAGAGTAAACACCATATATTTT.

The CDR3 region is CASRTGDNTGELFF. CDR3 DNA sequence: TGCGCCAGCAGGACAGGAGATAACACCGGGGAGCTGTTTTTT. The chain recombines TRBV5-1 with TRBJ2-2; a weak D match, TRBD1 (6 bases). Trimming took off 5 bases at V and 2 bases at J, with 10 bases between the two ends. Germline CDR1 reads SGHRS; CDR2 reads YFSETQ. This CDR3 has 14 amino acids.

The chain couples TRBV6-2 or TRBV6-3 to TRBJ2-2; 8 bases agree with TRBD2. V trimming: 5 bases; J trimming: 6 bases; junction bases outside the gene matches: 5. Germline assignment: CDR1 MNHEY and CDR2 SVGEGT. There are 14 residues in the CDR3. This CDR3 is CASSRLASAGELFF. Here the CDR3 DNA reads TGTGCCAGCAGTCGACTAGCGTCGGCCGGGGAGCTGTTTTTT.

This clonotype was detected only a few times. The chain recombines TRBV20-1 with TRBJ1-2, with D possibly being TRBD1 (6 bases). The V gene's germline CDR1 is DFQATT and CDR2 SNEGSKA (reference sequence). Between the trimmed V and J ends, which lost 0 bases and 10 bases, there was a span of 18 bases. CDR3 length: 14 amino acids. DNA for the CDR3: TGCAGTGCTAGAGATTCTAAGGGGACACCTTACTACACCTTC. This sequence encodes CSARDSKGTPYYTF.

A single count supports this clonotype. CDR3 protein: CASRPGARETQYF. CDR3 nucleotide sequence: TGTGCCAGCAGACCGGGGGCGAGGGAGACCCAGTACTTC. The chain recombines TRBV27 with TRBJ2-5; D assignment may be TRBD1 or TRBD2 (6 bases each). V dropped 6 bases and J dropped 5 bases, with 13 bases sitting between them. In germline, CDR1 is MNHEY, CDR2 SMNVEV (reference sequence). The CDR3 extends over 13 amino acids.

This clonotype was recorded a few times. The V and J genes are TRBV12-3 or TRBV12-4 and TRBJ2-3; 12 nucleotides agree with TRBD2. The trim removed 6 bases at V and 4 bases at J, leaving 2 bases unmatched. The CDR3 is 14 residues long. The CDR3 spells CASRLAGGPDTQYF. In DNA, the CDR3 is TGTGCCAGCAGACTAGCGGGAGGCCCAGATACGCAGTATTTT.

This clonotype turned up a few times. The chain combines TRBV12-3 or TRBV12-4 with TRBJ1-1; unclear D gene. V was clipped by 7 bases and J by 11 bases, with 20 bases between them. The CDR3 extends over 13 amino acids. CDR3 bases: TGTGCCAGCACTCTCGCTTCGGCCCGCTCCGCTTTCTTT. It translates to CASTLASARSAFF.

Many counts were recorded for this clonotype. The V gene is TRBV6-6, the J gene TRBJ2-7; D is perhaps TRBD2 (6 bases). The CDR3 is made up of 13 amino acids. CDR1 is MNHNY and CDR2 is SVGAGI in the germline V gene (reference sequence). V dropped 7 bases and J dropped 2 bases, with 12 bases sitting between them. The CDR3 DNA reads as TGTGCCAGCATGGGAGGCCCCACCTACGAGCAGTACTTC. This sequence encodes CASMGGPTYEQYF.

This clonotype was seen many times. The rearrangement uses TRBV20-1 and TRBJ2-5, with D unresolved. The CDR3 has 10 amino acids. Germline assignment: CDR1 DFQATT and CDR2 SNEGSKA (reference sequence). Trimming cost V 5 bases and J 2 bases, with 3 bases left between them. CDR3: CSAGQETQYF. In DNA, the CDR3 is TGCAGTGCTGGACAAGAGACCCAGTACTTC.

The rearrangement links TRBV4-2 to TRBJ2-7; TRBD2 agrees at 9 bases. The J call is in doubt because the DNA end fits TRBJ2-1 better. The CDR3 covers 18 residues. Looked up from germline, CDR1 is LGHNA and CDR2 is YNFKEQ. The CDR3 sequence: CASSQDSPSSGVGYEQFF. Here the CDR3 DNA reads TGTGCCAGCAGCCAAGACTCACCGTCTAGCGGGGTTGGCTACGAGCAGTTCTTC.

In nucleotides, the CDR3 is TGCGCCAGCAGTGAGGGACTAGGGCGGGTCACAGATACGCAGTATTTT. This gives the protein CASSEGLGRVTDTQYF. This rearrangement joins TRBV10-2 to TRBJ2-3; TRBD2 matches 7 bases. Germline assignment: CDR1 WSHSY and CDR2 SAAADI. The CDR3 totals 16 residues. J lost 2 bases, V lost 2 bases, and 7 bases had no gene match.

The gene calls are TRBV5-1 and TRBJ2-1, with D perhaps given as TRBD1 or TRBD2 (6 bases each). CDR1 is SGHRS, CDR2 YFSETQ, per germline. The CDR3 consists of 16 residues. Trimming removed 5 bases from V and 9 bases from J, with 24 bases in between. CDR3 sequence (DNA): TGCGCCAGCAGGACCTCGGCGGGGAACAGGGATACTGAGCAGTTCTTC. Translating it yields CASRTSAGNRDTEQFF.

The chain employs TRBV5-1 and TRBJ1-1; D is possibly TRBD1 (5 bases). CDR1 is SGHRS, CDR2 YFSETQ, per germline. The CDR3 has 11 residues. V was cut by 4 bases and J by 8 bases, with 9 bases left in between. In nucleotides, the CDR3 is TGCGCCAGCAGCCAGGGAAGAGAAGCTTTCTTT. Protein product: CASSQGREAFF.

This clonotype was detected a few times. V is TRBV12-3 or TRBV12-4 and J is TRBJ1-5, with D maybe TRBD1 (5 bases). V was shortened by 5 bases and J by 0 bases, with 8 bases between the two germline ends. The CDR3 consists of 14 residues. The CDR3 is CASSLGHSNQPQHF. CDR3 bases: TGTGCCAGCAGTCTCGGACATAGCAATCAGCCCCAGCATTTT.

By frequency in the sample, this clonotype is medium-sized. This chain links TRBV10-2 with TRBJ2-1; a possible D gene is TRBD2 (6 bases). Germline CDR1 and CDR2: WSHSY and SAAADI. The CDR3 length is 13 residues. Between the trimmed V and J ends, which lost 6 bases and 8 bases, there was a span of 14 bases. Here the CDR3 DNA reads TGCGCCAGCAGCGATCTTAGACTAGATGAGCAGTTCTTC. Translated: CASSDLRLDEQFF.

This clonotype was observed a few times. The J gene is TRBJ2-1, the V gene TRBV20-1; D is unclear. In germline, CDR1 is DFQATT, CDR2 SNEGSKA (reference sequence). The CDR3 length is 13 residues. V lost 2 bases, J lost 7 bases, and 12 bases lay in between. This chain's CDR3 is CSARSLRKNEQFF. DNA of the CDR3: TGCAGTGCTAGAAGCCTACGGAAGAATGAGCAGTTCTTC.

The genes are TRBV25-1 and TRBJ1-2; no definite D call. Trimming removed 2 bases from V and 3 bases from J, with 7 bases in between. CDR1 is MGHDK, CDR2 SYGVNS, per germline. The CDR3 is made up of 13 amino acids. The CDR3: CASSEGRDYGYTF. DNA of the CDR3: TGTGCCAGCAGTGAAGGACGGGACTATGGCTACACCTTC.

This clonotype was observed a handful of times. The chain has TRBV7-9 and TRBJ2-7; TRBD1 or TRBD2 may be the D gene (5 bases each). Germline CDR1 SEHNR, CDR2 FQNEAQ (reference sequence). The CDR3 length is 17 residues. Trimming took 4 bases from V and 3 from J, leaving 22 bases between them. CDR3 DNA sequence: TGTGCCAGCAGCTCCCATTTGGGACGGGGTAATCTCTACGAGCAGTACTTC. This sequence encodes CASSSHLGRGNLYEQYF.

This clonotype was detected only once. The chain joins TRBV7-2 to TRBJ2-1; D gene unclear. The germline gives CDR1 SGHTA, CDR2 FQGNSA. V was clipped by 2 bases and J by 5 bases, with 13 bases between them. The CDR3 covers 15 residues. Here the CDR3 reads CASSLFVAEDNEQFF. In DNA, the CDR3 is TGTGCCAGCAGCTTATTTGTCGCCGAGGACAATGAGCAGTTCTTC.